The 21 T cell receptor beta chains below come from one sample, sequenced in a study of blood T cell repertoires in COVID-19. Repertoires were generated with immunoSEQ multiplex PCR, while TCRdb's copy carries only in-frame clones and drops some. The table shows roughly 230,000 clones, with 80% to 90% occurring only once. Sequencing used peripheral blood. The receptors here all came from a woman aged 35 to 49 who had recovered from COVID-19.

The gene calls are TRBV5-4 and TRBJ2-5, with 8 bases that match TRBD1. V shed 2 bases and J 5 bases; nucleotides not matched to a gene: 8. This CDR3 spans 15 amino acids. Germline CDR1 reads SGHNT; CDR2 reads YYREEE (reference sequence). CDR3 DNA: TGTGCCAGCAGCTTCCAGACAGGGGTGGGGGAGACCCAGTACTTC. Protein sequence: CASSFQTGVGETQYF.

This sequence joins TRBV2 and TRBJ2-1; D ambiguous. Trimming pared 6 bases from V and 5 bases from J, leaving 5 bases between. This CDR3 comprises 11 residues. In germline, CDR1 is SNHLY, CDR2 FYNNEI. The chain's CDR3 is CASSPDNEQFF. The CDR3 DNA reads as TGTGCCAGCAGCCCTGACAATGAGCAGTTCTTC.

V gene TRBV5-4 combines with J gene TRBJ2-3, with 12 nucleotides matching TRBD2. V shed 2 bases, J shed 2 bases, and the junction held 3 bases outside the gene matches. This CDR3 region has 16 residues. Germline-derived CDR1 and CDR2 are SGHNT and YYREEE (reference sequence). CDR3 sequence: CASSFWTSGTTDTQYF. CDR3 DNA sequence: TGTGCCAGCAGCTTTTGGACTAGCGGGACCACAGATACGCAGTATTTT.

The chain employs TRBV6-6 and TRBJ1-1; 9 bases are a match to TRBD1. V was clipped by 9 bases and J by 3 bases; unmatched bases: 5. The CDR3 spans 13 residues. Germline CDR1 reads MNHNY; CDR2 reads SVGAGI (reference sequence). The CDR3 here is CASERDRDTEAFF. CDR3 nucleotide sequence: TGTGCCAGTGAGAGGGACAGGGACACTGAAGCTTTCTTT.

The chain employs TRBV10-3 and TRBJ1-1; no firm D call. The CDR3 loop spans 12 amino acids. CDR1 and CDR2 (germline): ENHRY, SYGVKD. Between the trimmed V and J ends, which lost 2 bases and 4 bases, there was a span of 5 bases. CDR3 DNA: TGTGCCATCAGTGAGAGCCGCACTGAAGCTTTCTTT. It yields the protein CAISESRTEAFF.

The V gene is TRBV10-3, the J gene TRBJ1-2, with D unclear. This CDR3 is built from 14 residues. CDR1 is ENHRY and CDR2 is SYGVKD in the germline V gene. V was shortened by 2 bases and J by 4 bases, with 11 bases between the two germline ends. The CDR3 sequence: CAISEGRNVYGYTF. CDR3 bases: TGTGCCATCAGTGAGGGCAGGAACGTCTATGGCTACACCTTC.

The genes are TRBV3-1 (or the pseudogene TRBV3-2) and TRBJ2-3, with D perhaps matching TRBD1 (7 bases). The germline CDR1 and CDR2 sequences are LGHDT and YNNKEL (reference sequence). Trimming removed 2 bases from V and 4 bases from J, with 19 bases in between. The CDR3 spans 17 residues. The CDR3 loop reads CASSQLRGRRGSDTQYF. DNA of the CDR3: TGTGCCAGCAGCCAACTCAGGGGGAGGAGGGGGTCAGATACGCAGTATTTT.

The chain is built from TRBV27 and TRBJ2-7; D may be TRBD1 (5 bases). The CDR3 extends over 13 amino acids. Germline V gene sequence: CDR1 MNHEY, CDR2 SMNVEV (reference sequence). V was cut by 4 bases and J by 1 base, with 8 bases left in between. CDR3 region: CASSYRQSYEQYF. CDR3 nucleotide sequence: TGTGCCAGCAGTTACCGACAGTCCTACGAGCAGTACTTC.

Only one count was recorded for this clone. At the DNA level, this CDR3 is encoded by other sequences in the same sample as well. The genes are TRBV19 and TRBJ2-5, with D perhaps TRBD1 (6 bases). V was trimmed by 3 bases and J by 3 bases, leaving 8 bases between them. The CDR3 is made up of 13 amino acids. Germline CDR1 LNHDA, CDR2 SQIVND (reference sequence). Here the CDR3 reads CASSMDREETQYF. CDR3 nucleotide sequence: TGTGCCAGTAGTATGGACAGAGAAGAGACCCAGTACTTC.

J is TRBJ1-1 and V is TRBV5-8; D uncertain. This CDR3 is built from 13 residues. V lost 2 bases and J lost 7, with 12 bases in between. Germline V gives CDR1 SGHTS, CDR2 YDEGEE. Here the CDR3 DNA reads TGTGCCAGCAGCTTTGGCCCGCTTGATGAAGCTTTCTTT. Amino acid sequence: CASSFGPLDEAFF.

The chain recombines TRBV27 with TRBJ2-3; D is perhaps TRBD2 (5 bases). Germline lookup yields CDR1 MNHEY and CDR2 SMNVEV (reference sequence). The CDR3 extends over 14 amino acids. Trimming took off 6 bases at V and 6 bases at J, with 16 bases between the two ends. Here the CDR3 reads CASSLLSEGDTQYF. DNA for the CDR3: TGTGCCAGCAGCTTACTAAGCGAGGGTGATACGCAGTATTTT.

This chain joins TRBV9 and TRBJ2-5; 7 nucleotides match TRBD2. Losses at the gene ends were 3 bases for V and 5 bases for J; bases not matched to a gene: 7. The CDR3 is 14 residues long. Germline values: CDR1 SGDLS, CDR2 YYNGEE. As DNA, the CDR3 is TGTGCCAGCAGCGCCGGCACTAGCGCGGAGACCCAGTACTTC. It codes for CASSAGTSAETQYF.

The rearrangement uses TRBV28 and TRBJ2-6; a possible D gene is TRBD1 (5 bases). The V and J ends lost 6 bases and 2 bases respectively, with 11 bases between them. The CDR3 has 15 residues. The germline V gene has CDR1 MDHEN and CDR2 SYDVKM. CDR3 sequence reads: CASSPSRAGANVLTF. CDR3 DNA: TGTGCCAGCAGCCCAAGCAGGGCTGGGGCCAACGTCCTGACTTTC.

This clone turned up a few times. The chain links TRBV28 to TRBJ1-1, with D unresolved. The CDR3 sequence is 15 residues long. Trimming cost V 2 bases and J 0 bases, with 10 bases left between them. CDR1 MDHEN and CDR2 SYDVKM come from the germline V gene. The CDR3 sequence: CASSLVSVLNTEAFF. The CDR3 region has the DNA TGTGCCAGCAGTTTAGTTTCCGTATTGAACACTGAAGCTTTCTTT.

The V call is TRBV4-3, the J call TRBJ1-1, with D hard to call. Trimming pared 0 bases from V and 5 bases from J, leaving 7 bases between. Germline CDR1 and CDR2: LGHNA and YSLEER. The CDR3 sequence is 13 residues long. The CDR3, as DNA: TGCGCCAGCAGCCAAGATTCCAGGACTGAAGCTTTCTTT. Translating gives CASSQDSRTEAFF.

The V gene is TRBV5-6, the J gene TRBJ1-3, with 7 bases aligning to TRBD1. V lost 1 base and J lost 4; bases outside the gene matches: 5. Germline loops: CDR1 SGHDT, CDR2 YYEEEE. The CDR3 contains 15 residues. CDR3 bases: TGTGCCAGCAGCTTGCAGGGGGTTCTGGGAAACACCATATATTTT. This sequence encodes CASSLQGVLGNTIYF.

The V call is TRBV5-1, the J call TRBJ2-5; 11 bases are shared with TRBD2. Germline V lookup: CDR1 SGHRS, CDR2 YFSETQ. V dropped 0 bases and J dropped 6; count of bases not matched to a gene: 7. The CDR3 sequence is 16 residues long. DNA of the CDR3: TGCGCCAGCAGCTTGGAGGTACTAGCGGGAGCCAAGACCCAGTACTTC. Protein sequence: CASSLEVLAGAKTQYF.

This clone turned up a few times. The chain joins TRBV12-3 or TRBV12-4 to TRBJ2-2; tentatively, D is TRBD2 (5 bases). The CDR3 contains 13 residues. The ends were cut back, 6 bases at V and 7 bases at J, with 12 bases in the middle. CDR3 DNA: TGTGCCAGCAGCAATGATGGAGGCGGGGAGCTGTTTTTT. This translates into CASSNDGGGELFF.

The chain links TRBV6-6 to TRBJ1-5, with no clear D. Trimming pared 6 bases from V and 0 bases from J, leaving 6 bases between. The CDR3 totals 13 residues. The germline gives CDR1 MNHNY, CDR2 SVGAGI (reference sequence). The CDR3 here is CASRELSNQPQHF. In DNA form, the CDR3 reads TGTGCCAGCAGAGAACTTAGCAATCAGCCCCAGCATTTT.

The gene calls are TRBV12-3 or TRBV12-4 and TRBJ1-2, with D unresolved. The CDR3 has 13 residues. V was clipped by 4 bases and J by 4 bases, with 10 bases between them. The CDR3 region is CASSSSTIYGYTF. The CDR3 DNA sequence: TGTGCCAGCAGTTCGAGTACGATCTATGGCTACACCTTC.

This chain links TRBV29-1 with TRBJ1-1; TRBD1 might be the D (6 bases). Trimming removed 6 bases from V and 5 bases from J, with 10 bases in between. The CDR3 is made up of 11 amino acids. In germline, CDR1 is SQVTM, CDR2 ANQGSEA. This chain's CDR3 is CSVGGVTEAFF. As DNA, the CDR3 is TGCAGCGTAGGGGGGGTAACTGAAGCTTTCTTT.